This T cell receptor beta chain was documented in a study of OX40 agonist ivuxolimab in advanced cancers. Concerning the study at large: The costimulatory receptor OX40 (CD134) was targeted by ivuxolimab, a fully human IgG2 agonistic monoclonal antibody. Partial responses were achieved by three dose-escalation patients, of whom one had hepatocellular carcinoma and two had cutaneous melanoma. The paper reports the monotherapy dose-escalation portion (N ≈ 52 patients) of the phase I ivuxolimab trial. Patients were allowed to have had prior anti-PD-1, anti-PD-L1 or anti-CTLA-4 therapy, and around two fifths of the dose-escalation patients had been treated with checkpoint inhibitors. The point of sequencing TCRbeta in the periphery was to test whether ivuxolimab changed TCR sequence diversity and drove clonal T-cell expansion. In the dose-escalation cohort, roughly 80% of patients were male, and the mean age was about 55 years, with a range of roughly 23 to 85. Intravenous ivuxolimab was administered to patients every 2 weeks at six dose levels: 0.01, 0.1, 0.3, 1.5, 3 and 10 mg/kg. Of the roughly 51 patients in dose escalation, 19 had hepatocellular carcinoma, some 15 had melanoma, 9 had renal cell carcinoma and 9 had head and neck cancer.

For sequencing of the TCRbeta CDR3 region, genomic DNA was extracted from the sorted cells. The immunoSEQ Assay was used to sequence the TCRbeta CDR3 regions. Entries here come from immuneACCESS through TCRdb and include only in-frame sequences with V and J called. Some clones fail to appear in such tables; in the studies checked, an unresolved V gene covers under half of the shortfall, and the cause of the remainder is unknown. The sample table shows roughly 100,000 clones, and under 95% are seen once. 0.65% to 0.85% of the sample is held by the ten biggest clonotypes. The CDR3 measures 15 amino acids from cysteine to phenylalanine. The read is trimmed to its CDR3 DNA, 45 bases read in frame from base 1. The sample holds one count of this clone. Its antigen is currently not known. Germline is not matched at one junction end, which may reflect a read error. What the authors observed across the whole study: At doses of 0.1 to 3.0 mg/kg, clonal expansion of both CD4+ and CD8+ T cells in blood was seen between baseline and week 6. After ivuxolimab, expanded clones were on average more numerous among CD8+ T cells than among CD4+ T cells. Low levels of normalized T-cell clonal expansion were also seen in some patients who did not respond. In the 0.1-3.0 mg/kg groups, partial responders had among the lowest normalized peripheral clonal expansion, particularly in CD8+ T cells. Antigen specificity was not determined for the clonally expanded peripheral T cells.

Patients with a history of autoimmune disease or receiving systemic immunosuppression were excluded from the trial. Peripheral blood for TCR sequencing was drawn from every dose cohort at baseline, at cycle 4 day 1 and at cycle 7 day 1. The samples were taken from a phase I, first-in-human, multicenter, open-label dose-escalation trial of ivuxolimab. The trial enrolled adults with locally advanced or metastatic head and neck squamous cell, hepatocellular, melanoma or renal cell carcinoma. Before TCR sequencing, CD4+ T cells and CD8+ T cells from peripheral blood were sorted into separate populations.

The sequence is built from TRBV5-3 and TRBJ1-5; 10 junctional bases match TRBD1. TRBV5-3 carries the ORF label, with uncertain function. The material was CD4+ or CD8+ T cells sorted from blood, obtained in a trial of the OX40 agonist ivuxolimab. The TCR comes from an adult with an advanced solid tumor such as melanoma, head and neck, liver or kidney cancer. The CDR3 corresponds to CASSLGQGVNQPQHF. In nucleotides, the sequence is TGTGCCAGCAGCTTAGGACAGGGGGTCAATCAGCCCCAGCATTTT.